The 30 T cell receptor beta chains reported below all come from one sample, sequenced in a study of blood T cell repertoires in COVID-19. The method was immunoSEQ multiplex PCR; TCRdb's version includes in-frame clones alone and lacks a portion of them. The sample records roughly 160,000 clones, more than 70% being singletons. Sample: peripheral blood. The receptors were gathered from a man between 50 and 59 years old who had recovered from COVID-19.

The chain couples TRBV19 to TRBJ1-3, with D unclear. Germline assignment: CDR1 LNHDA and CDR2 SQIVND (reference sequence). The length of the CDR3 is 15 residues. V was pared by 4 bases and J by 0 bases, with 10 bases between. This chain's CDR3 is CASSSPGTSGNTIYF. The DNA of the CDR3 is TGTGCCAGTAGTAGCCCGGGAACCTCTGGAAACACCATATATTTT.

The chain couples TRBV11-3 to TRBJ2-3; 11 bases are a match to TRBD2. Germline CDR1 SGHNT, CDR2 YENEEA. The length of the CDR3 is 18 residues. Losses at the gene ends were 4 bases for V and 4 bases for J; bases not matched to a gene: 13. As DNA, the CDR3 is TGTGCCAGCAGCTCCCCAGTAGGGCTAGCGGGAGGCCCAGATACGCAGTATTTT. As protein: CASSSPVGLAGGPDTQYF.

The J gene is TRBJ2-2, the V gene TRBV12-3 or TRBV12-4; D is perhaps TRBD1 (6 bases). This CDR3 comprises 13 residues. The germline V and J ends were trimmed by 8 bases and 2 bases, with 9 bases remaining between them. CDR3 DNA: TGTGCCAGCCACAGGGATAACACCGGGGAGCTGTTTTTT. Translated: CASHRDNTGELFF.

This rearrangement joins TRBV5-1 to TRBJ2-7, with D possibly matching TRBD2 (6 bases). V lost 0 bases and J 0 bases, leaving 13 bases between the germline ends. Germline lookup yields CDR1 SGHRS and CDR2 YFSETQ. This CDR3 has 16 amino acids. The DNA for the CDR3 is TGCGCCAGCAGCTTGGGAGCGGCGGGGACCTCCTACGAGCAGTACTTC. This codes for CASSLGAAGTSYEQYF.

This rearrangement joins TRBV6-5 to TRBJ2-1; TRBD2 matches at 7 bases. The V gene's germline CDR1 is MNHEY and CDR2 SVGAGI. V gave up 1 base and J gave up 5 bases; unmatched junction bases: 5. The CDR3 runs 15 residues. The CDR3 reads CASSYWEGGNNEQFF. As DNA, the CDR3 is TGTGCCAGCAGTTACTGGGAGGGCGGAAACAATGAGCAGTTCTTC.

The chain employs TRBV28 and TRBJ1-1, with D possibly being TRBD1 (5 bases). V lost 2 bases to trimming and J lost 7 bases, with 8 bases between them. CDR1 MDHEN and CDR2 SYDVKM come from the germline V gene. CDR3 length: 12 amino acids. CDR3 region: CASSLRQGEAFF. In DNA form, the CDR3 reads TGTGCCAGCAGTTTAAGGCAGGGTGAAGCTTTCTTT. Drawing the rest from reference TRBV28 and TRBJ1-1, the complete variable domain is DVKVTQSSRYLVKRTGEKVFLECVQDMDHENMFWYRQDPGLGLRLIYFSYDVKMKEKGDIPEGYSVSREKKERFSLILESASTNQTSMYLCASSLRQGEAFFGQGTRLTVV.

The chain carries TRBV5-4 and TRBJ2-5, with 7 bases matching TRBD1. The germline gives CDR1 SGHNT, CDR2 YYREEE (reference sequence). J gave up 5 bases and V 1 base, and 2 bases lay outside the gene matches. CDR3 size: 13 residues. The CDR3 coding sequence is TGTGCCAGCAGCTTGAGGGGGCGGGAGACCCAGTACTTC. Translating gives CASSLRGRETQYF.

This clone was detected only once. The CDR3 sequence: CASRVAGDTQYF. For the CDR3, the DNA is TGCGCCAGCAGGGTAGCGGGAGATACGCAGTATTTT. The chain recombines TRBV10-2 with TRBJ2-3; 7 bases map to TRBD2. V dropped 6 bases and J dropped 5; count of bases not matched to a gene: 2. The CDR3 sequence is 12 residues long. Germline V gene lookup returns CDR1 WSHSY and CDR2 SAAADI.

This clone was found many times. V usage is TRBV28 and J usage is TRBJ2-7, with 7 bases lining up with TRBD1. Germline V gene data show CDR1 as MDHEN and CDR2 as SYDVKM. This CDR3 has 15 residues. V lost 6 bases and J lost 3; bases outside the gene matches: 11. The CDR3 loop reads CASRPDRSLNYEQYF. The CDR3, as DNA: TGTGCCAGCAGACCGGACAGGTCCCTAAACTACGAGCAGTACTTC.

For this clone: In the same sample, other DNA sequences code for this CDR3. The gene calls are TRBV9 and TRBJ1-1; TRBD1 is a possible D gene (5 bases). The V gene's germline CDR1 is SGDLS and CDR2 YYNGEE. V gave up 1 base and J gave up 1 base, with 5 bases separating them. The CDR3 is 13 residues long. DNA for the CDR3: TGTGCCAGCAGCGTACAGGGGAACACTGAAGCTTTCTTT. The encoded protein is CASSVQGNTEAFF.

The CDR3 is CASSYGQSSGNTIYF. The DNA for the CDR3 is TGTGCCAGCAGTTACGGACAGAGCTCTGGAAACACCATATATTTT. The rearrangement links TRBV6-5 to TRBJ1-3; D is possibly TRBD1 (6 bases). The CDR3 runs 15 residues. CDR1 MNHEY and CDR2 SVGAGI come from the germline V gene. Trimming cost V 2 bases and J 0 bases, with 8 bases left between them.

The chain recombines TRBV15 with TRBJ2-1; TRBD2 agrees at 12 bases. Germline V lookup: CDR1 LNHNV, CDR2 YYDKDF (reference sequence). V was pared by 3 bases and J by 1 base, with 1 base of the junction left unmatched. The CDR3 loop spans 16 amino acids. The CDR3 DNA is TGTGCCACCAGCAGTGGGACTAGCGGGTCCTACAATGAGCAGTTCTTC. Its protein product is CATSSGTSGSYNEQFF. Full variable domain (missing parts from reference TRBV15 and TRBJ2-1): DAMVIQNPRYQVTQFGKPVTLSCSQTLNHNVMYWYQQKSSQAPKLLFHYYDKDFNNEADTPDNFQSRRPNTSFCFLDIRSPGLGDTAMYLCATSSGTSGSYNEQFFGPGTRLTVL.

The chain carries TRBV25-1 and TRBJ1-2, with D tentatively TRBD1 (6 bases). This CDR3 is built from 14 residues. In germline, CDR1 is MGHDK, CDR2 SYGVNS. Trimming removed 1 base from V and 7 bases from J, with 13 bases in between. The CDR3 region has the DNA TGTGCCAGCAGTGAATGGGCGGGGGCATCTGGCTACACCTTC. It codes for CASSEWAGASGYTF.

The V call is TRBV18, the J call TRBJ1-6; 9 bases agree with TRBD1. Trimming cost V 5 bases and J 8 bases; bases outside gene matches: 4. Germline values: CDR1 KGHSH, CDR2 LQKENI. The CDR3 loop spans 14 amino acids. This chain's CDR3 is CASSWTGEDSPLHF. For the CDR3, the DNA is TGTGCCAGCTCATGGACAGGGGAGGATTCACCCCTCCACTTT.

This clone was detected once. This sequence joins TRBV5-6 and TRBJ1-1; TRBD1 matches at 8 bases. The trim removed 1 base at V and 1 base at J, leaving 9 bases unmatched. Germline V CDR1 and CDR2: SGHDT, YYEEEE. The CDR3 spans 17 residues. The CDR3 loop is CASSLRQGAKENTEAFF. As DNA, the CDR3 is TGTGCCAGCAGCTTGCGTCAGGGGGCAAAGGAGAACACTGAAGCTTTCTTT.

The J gene is TRBJ1-4, the V gene TRBV2; possible D gene TRBD1, 6 bases. The CDR3 length is 11 residues. With 8 bases removed from V and 8 bases from J, the gap between germline ends came to 9 bases. CDR1 SNHLY and CDR2 FYNNEI come from the germline V gene. Here the CDR3 reads CASRGGEKLFF. CDR3 nucleotides: TGTGCCAGCCGGGGGGGCGAAAAACTGTTTTTT.

This chain connects TRBV7-2 to TRBJ1-1; D is perhaps TRBD1 (5 bases). CDR1 and CDR2 from the germline V gene are SGHTA and FQGNSA. The CDR3 covers 15 residues. Trimming removed 3 bases from V and 1 base from J, with 12 bases in between. The CDR3 sequence is CASSFGAGRNTEAFF. The CDR3 DNA follows: TGTGCCAGCAGCTTCGGGGCCGGGAGGAACACTGAAGCTTTCTTT.

The V and J genes are TRBV7-9 and TRBJ2-2; TRBD1 matches 8 bases. V gave up 2 bases and J gave up 3 bases; unmatched junction bases: 11. Germline V lookup: CDR1 SEHNR, CDR2 FQNEAQ (reference sequence). This CDR3 comprises 18 residues. CDR3 protein: CASSLPERQGAYTGELFF. CDR3 coding DNA: TGTGCCAGCAGCTTACCCGAGAGGCAGGGGGCGTACACCGGGGAGCTGTTTTTT.

The V call is TRBV29-1, the J call TRBJ2-7, with TRBD1 matching over 9 bases. The V and J ends lost 5 bases and 3 bases, in that order; junction bases with no gene match: 11. CDR3 length equals 15 residues. Germline CDR1 and CDR2: SQVTM and ANQGSEA. This CDR3 reads CSVSSGQGAYYEQYF. CDR3 in DNA: TGCAGCGTTTCTTCGGGACAGGGAGCGTACTACGAGCAGTACTTC.

This chain links TRBV6-5 with TRBJ2-5; D unresolved. The CDR3 length is 14 residues. Per germline, CDR1 MNHEY and CDR2 SVGAGI. Between the trimmed V and J ends, which lost 6 bases and 5 bases, there was a span of 16 bases. The CDR3 bases are TGTGCCAGCAGCCAGACACAGATCCTGGAGACCCAGTACTTC. Translating gives CASSQTQILETQYF.

The chain is built from TRBV28 and TRBJ1-1; 7 bases are a match to TRBD1. CDR1 and CDR2 (germline): MDHEN, SYDVKM. V shed 5 bases and J 10 bases; nucleotides not matched to a gene: 7. The CDR3 runs to 12 residues. The CDR3 loop is CASSLRDRGAFF. The CDR3 region has the DNA TGTGCCAGCAGTCTCCGGGACAGAGGAGCTTTCTTT.

This clone was counted between two and nine times. V usage is TRBV9 and J usage is TRBJ2-2; D gene uncertain. V was clipped by 2 bases and J by 7 bases, with 18 bases between them. CDR3 length: 16 residues. Germline values: CDR1 SGDLS, CDR2 YYNGEE. This CDR3 reads CASSVHPPGAGGELFF. As DNA, the CDR3 is TGTGCCAGCAGCGTCCACCCCCCAGGTGCCGGCGGGGAGCTGTTTTTT.

This rearrangement joins TRBV24-1 to TRBJ2-1, with 10 bases matching TRBD2. CDR1 KGHDR and CDR2 SFDVKD come from the germline V gene. The CDR3 length is 16 residues. V was pared by 5 bases and J by 0 bases, with 3 bases of the junction left unmatched. CDR3: CATSGWTSGSYNEQFF. DNA for the CDR3: TGTGCCACCAGTGGTTGGACTAGCGGCTCCTACAATGAGCAGTTCTTC.

This chain links TRBV2 with TRBJ1-4, with 8 bases fitting TRBD1. The CDR3 is 14 amino acids. With V trimmed by 4 bases and J by 3 bases, 1 base remained unmatched. Germline V gene sequence: CDR1 SNHLY, CDR2 FYNNEI. The CDR3 sequence is CASSGQGPNEKLFF. CDR3 bases: TGTGCCAGCAGTGGACAGGGGCCTAATGAAAAACTGTTTTTT.

This clone was observed once. The chain combines TRBV5-1 with TRBJ1-4, with D possibly being TRBD1 (6 bases). The V gene lost 3 bases and the J gene lost 5 bases, with 8 bases spanning the gap. Looked up from germline, CDR1 is SGHRS and CDR2 is YFSETQ. The CDR3 contains 13 residues. The CDR3 sequence: CASSSGQNEKLFF. The DNA for the CDR3 is TGCGCCAGCAGCTCCGGACAGAATGAAAAACTGTTTTTT.

The chain has TRBV3-1 (or the pseudogene TRBV3-2) and TRBJ1-2; TRBD1 is a possible D gene (5 bases). CDR1 and CDR2 from the germline V gene are LGHDT and YNNKEL (reference sequence). This CDR3 region has 15 residues. V shed 0 bases and J shed 4 bases, with 12 bases lying between them. In nucleotides, the CDR3 is TGTGCCAGCAGCCAAGATGCAGGGATGAGCTATGGCTACACCTTC. Encoded protein: CASSQDAGMSYGYTF.

This clone has a single count. This sequence joins TRBV27 and TRBJ2-7; 12 bases line up with TRBD2. The V gene's germline CDR1 is MNHEY and CDR2 SMNVEV (reference sequence). Trimming removed 6 bases from V and 0 bases from J; junction bases left unmatched: 3. CDR3 length: 15 residues. CDR3 DNA sequence: TGTGCCAGCAGATGGACTAGCGGGGTCTCCTACGAGCAGTACTTC. This encodes CASRWTSGVSYEQYF.

The gene calls are TRBV3-1 (or the pseudogene TRBV3-2) and TRBJ2-5; 7 positions agree with TRBD2. The J segment lost 5 bases and the V segment lost 3 bases, leaving 9 bases of the junction unmatched. CDR1 is LGHDT, CDR2 YNNKEL, per germline (reference sequence). This CDR3 comprises 15 residues. Here the CDR3 DNA reads TGTGCCAGCAGCCACGCCACTGGAGCGGGGGAGACCCAGTACTTC. The encoded protein is CASSHATGAGETQYF.

The gene calls are TRBV19 and TRBJ2-7; 13 bases agree with TRBD2. The germline V gene has CDR1 LNHDA and CDR2 SQIVND (reference sequence). CDR3 length: 17 amino acids. The V gene end was trimmed by 0 bases and the J gene end by 5 bases; junction bases not matched to a gene: 7. This chain's CDR3 is CASSIERGLAGLNEQYF. CDR3 coding DNA: TGTGCCAGTAGTATAGAAAGGGGACTAGCGGGACTCAACGAGCAGTACTTC. Full variable domain (rest looked up from reference TRBV19 and TRBJ2-7): DGGITQSPKYLFRKEGQNVTLSCEQNLNHDAMYWYRQDPGQGLRLIYYSQIVNDFQKGDIAEGYSVSREKKESFPLTVTSAQKNPTAFYLCASSIERGLAGLNEQYFGPGTRLTVT.

The chain combines TRBV12-3 or TRBV12-4 with TRBJ2-5; D might be TRBD2 (6 bases). V gave up 5 bases and J gave up 0 bases, with 7 bases separating them. The CDR3 has 13 amino acids. In nucleotides, the CDR3 is TGTGCCAGCAGTCGGGACTACCAAGAGACCCAGTACTTC. Its translation is CASSRDYQETQYF.